These 2 T cell receptor beta chains share one sample of origin, sequenced in a study of cytomegalovirus exposure and HLA in healthy donors. Vbeta (60) and Jbeta (13) primers were used in the PCR. Clones were read by immunoSEQ multiplex PCR, and TCRdb kept only the in-frame ones, dropping some. The sample has roughly 160,000 clones, around 80% seen once. Source material: PBMCs. Source of these receptors: a man in his thirties or forties in good health and CMV-seronegative.

This clone has just one count. The rearrangement joins TRBV19 to TRBJ1-3; no reliable D call. Germline V gene data show CDR1 as LNHDA and CDR2 as SQIVND (reference sequence). This CDR3 comprises 12 residues. The V end was cut by 3 bases, the J end by 4 bases, with 4 bases between. CDR3 loop: CASSIGGNTIYF. The CDR3 DNA reads TGTGCCAGTAGTATCGGGGGAAACACCATATATTTT.

The chain links TRBV28 to TRBJ1-5; maybe TRBD1 (5 bases). CDR1 is MDHEN and CDR2 is SYDVKM in the germline V gene. Trimming took off 1 base at V and 6 bases at J, with 7 bases between the two ends. The CDR3 has 13 residues. CDR3 in amino acids: CASSLLGGQPQHF. CDR3 sequence (DNA): TGTGCCAGCAGTTTATTGGGGGGTCAGCCCCAGCATTTT.